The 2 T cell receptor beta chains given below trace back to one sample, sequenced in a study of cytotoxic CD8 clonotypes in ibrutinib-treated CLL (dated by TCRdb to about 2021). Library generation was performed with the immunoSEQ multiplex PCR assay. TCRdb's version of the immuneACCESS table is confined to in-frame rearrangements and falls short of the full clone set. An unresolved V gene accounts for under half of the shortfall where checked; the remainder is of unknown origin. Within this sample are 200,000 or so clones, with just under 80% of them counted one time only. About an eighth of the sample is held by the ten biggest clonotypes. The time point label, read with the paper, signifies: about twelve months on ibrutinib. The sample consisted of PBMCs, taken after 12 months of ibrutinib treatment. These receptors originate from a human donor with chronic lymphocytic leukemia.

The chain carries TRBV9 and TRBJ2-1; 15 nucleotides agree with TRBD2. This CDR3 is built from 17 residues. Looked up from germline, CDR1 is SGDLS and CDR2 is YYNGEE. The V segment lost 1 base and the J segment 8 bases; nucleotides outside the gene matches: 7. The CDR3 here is CASSVSGGTSGGHEQFF. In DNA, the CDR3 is TGTGCCAGCAGCGTAAGTGGAGGGACTAGCGGGGGGCATGAGCAGTTCTTC.

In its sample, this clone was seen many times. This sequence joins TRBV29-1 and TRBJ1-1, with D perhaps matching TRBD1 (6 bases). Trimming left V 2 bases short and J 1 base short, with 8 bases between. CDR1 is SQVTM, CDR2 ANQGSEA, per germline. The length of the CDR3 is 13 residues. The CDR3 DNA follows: TGCAGCGTTGAACGGACAGCGAACACTGAAGCTTTCTTT. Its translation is CSVERTANTEAFF.